These 13 T cell receptor beta chains came from one sample sequenced in a study of cytomegalovirus exposure and HLA in healthy donors. In the PCR, 60 Vbeta and 13 Jbeta primers were used. TCRdb keeps only in-frame clones here, not all; method: immunoSEQ multiplex PCR. The sample contains 130,000 or so clones, around 78% of which appear only once. The source material was PBMCs. The receptors come from a man aged 35-49 years in good health and CMV-seronegative.

V gene TRBV6-5 combines with J gene TRBJ2-7, with D maybe TRBD2 (5 bases). The CDR3 contains 13 residues. Trimming took off 2 bases at V and 5 bases at J, with 10 bases between the two ends. Looked up from germline, CDR1 is MNHEY and CDR2 is SVGAGI. CDR3 sequence: CASSYLLADEQYF. In DNA form, the CDR3 reads TGTGCCAGCAGTTACCTTCTAGCTGACGAGCAGTACTTC.

The rearrangement uses TRBV5-6 and TRBJ1-2; no reliable D call. Trimming stripped 7 bases from V and 1 base from J, with 5 bases between. Germline CDR1 SGHDT, CDR2 YYEEEE. The CDR3 runs 11 residues. The CDR3: CASQDNYGYTF. The CDR3 nucleotides read TGTGCCAGCCAGGATAACTATGGCTACACCTTC.

This clone occurred once. The chain combines TRBV27 with TRBJ2-7; D call uncertain. V was trimmed by 5 bases and J by 3 bases, leaving 11 bases between them. In germline, CDR1 is MNHEY, CDR2 SMNVEV (reference sequence). The CDR3 sequence is 13 residues long. Here the CDR3 reads CASSTLTDYEQYF. The CDR3 bases are TGTGCCAGCAGTACCCTCACAGACTACGAGCAGTACTTC.

J is TRBJ1-4 and V is TRBV6-5; 8 nucleotides line up with TRBD1. Looked up from germline, CDR1 is MNHEY and CDR2 is SVGAGI. The length of the CDR3 is 15 residues. V shed 4 bases and J 2 bases; nucleotides not matched to a gene: 3. In DNA, the CDR3 is TGTGCCAGCAGTTTAGGACAGGGCACTAATGAAAAACTGTTTTTT. Protein: CASSLGQGTNEKLFF.

This clone was counted a single time. This sequence joins TRBV21-1 and TRBJ2-1; the table's D call, TRBD2, has no DNA check behind it. TRBV21-1 is a listed pseudogene. The CDR3 runs 18 residues. The chain's CDR3 is CASSALRGGGGSTGEQFF. Here the CDR3 DNA reads TGTGCCAGCAGCGCCCTGAGGGGAGGGGGAGGTTCTACGGGTGAGCAGTTCTTC.

This clone appeared a few times. The rearrangement joins TRBV19 to TRBJ1-5, with D tentatively TRBD1 (5 bases). This CDR3 has 16 amino acids. Germline loops: CDR1 LNHDA, CDR2 SQIVND (reference sequence). With 5 bases removed from V and 2 bases from J, the gap between germline ends came to 16 bases. DNA for the CDR3: TGTGCCAGTAGTGTGGTTTCCCCGGGGGGCAATCAGCCCCAGCATTTT. This sequence encodes CASSVVSPGGNQPQHF.

This clone has only one observation. This chain connects TRBV7-2 to TRBJ2-7, with D perhaps TRBD1 (5 bases). CDR1 and CDR2 from the germline V gene are SGHTA and FQGNSA. This CDR3 has 15 amino acids. V gave up 4 bases and J gave up 3 bases, with 16 bases separating them. The CDR3 region has the DNA TGTGCCAGCAGCTCGCCCAGGGTGTGGAACTACGAGCAGTACTTC. As protein: CASSSPRVWNYEQYF.

The chain carries TRBV11-2 and TRBJ2-1; TRBD2 matches 8 bases. The CDR3 runs 16 residues. Looked up from germline, CDR1 is SGHAT and CDR2 is FQNNGV. J was trimmed by 1 base and V by 6 bases; bases with no gene match: 8. This CDR3 is CASRGLSGSSYNEQFF. The CDR3 DNA sequence: TGTGCCAGCAGGGGACTCAGCGGGAGTTCCTACAATGAGCAGTTCTTC.

This sequence joins TRBV27 and TRBJ2-2, with D possibly TRBD2 on 5 matching bases. Trimming took off 5 bases at V and 5 bases at J, with 12 bases between the two ends. The germline V gene has CDR1 MNHEY and CDR2 SMNVEV (reference sequence). This CDR3 contains 14 residues. CDR3 nucleotides: TGTGCCAGCAGTCCCTCACTAGGAACCGGGGAGCTGTTTTTT. Translation gives CASSPSLGTGELFF.

The chain recombines TRBV29-1 with TRBJ2-6; D may be TRBD2 (6 bases). This CDR3 is built from 16 residues. Germline values: CDR1 SQVTM, CDR2 ANQGSEA. V was shortened by 7 bases and J by 3 bases, with 19 bases between the two germline ends. The CDR3 DNA reads as TGCAGCGCCAGTCAGGGCTGGGGAGGTGGGGCCAACGTCCTGACTTTC. Its protein product is CSASQGWGGGANVLTF.

As for this clone: One junction end disagrees with the germline gene, perhaps due to a read error. This same CDR3 is encoded by further DNA sequences in the sample. The chain is built from TRBV10-3 and TRBJ1-4, with a tentative D call TRBD1 (6 bases). Germline lookup yields CDR1 ENHRY and CDR2 SYGVKD. The CDR3 loop spans 12 amino acids. In DNA form, the CDR3 reads TGTGCCACGGGGTTGGGGGCGGAAAAATTGTTTTTT. This sequence encodes CATGLGAEKLFF.

The V and J genes are TRBV7-9 and TRBJ1-2; weak D call: TRBD1 (5 bases). Deletions cut 4 bases from V and 4 bases from J, with 13 bases between. This CDR3 comprises 14 residues. Germline V gives CDR1 SEHNR, CDR2 FQNEAQ (reference sequence). The CDR3 nucleotides are TGTGCCAGCAGCTCAGACAGCTATCTCTATGGCTACACCTTC. Encoded protein: CASSSDSYLYGYTF.

Comment on this clone: One end of the junction fails to match germline, which may point to a read error. This rearrangement joins TRBV7-7 to TRBJ2-1, with TRBD1 identical over 8 bases. The CDR3 contains 13 residues. Per germline, CDR1 SSHAT and CDR2 FNYEAQ (reference sequence). The CDR3 region is CASSRDRYNEQFF. CDR3 nucleotide sequence: TGTGCTAGCAGCCGGGACAGGTACAATGAGCAGTTCTTC.